This TCR beta chain emerged from a study of blood T cell repertoires in COVID-19. On the study more broadly: Donors in the United States, Italy and Spain gave samples during acute or convalescent COVID-19. The analysed material was cDNA or gDNA that came from T cells, B-cell-depleted T cells, or PBMCs.

With 0 bases removed from V and 4 bases from J, the gap between germline ends came to 13 bases. This CDR3 is built from 16 residues. CDR1 and CDR2 (germline): MNHEY, SVGEGT. Authors' processing steps: Reference gene primers were amplified, and this amplification served to estimate nucleated cell counts. Sequencing was performed with immunoSEQ multiplex PCR; in TCRdb, only in-frame clones are kept and a portion is missing. D and trimming were read from the DNA, whereas the V and J calls and clone size are those reported in that table. The repertoire has roughly 77,000 clones, approximately 80% of them found once; the top ten carry under 5.5%.

The receptor was isolated from a woman in her 70s with acute or convalescent COVID-19. Sequenced material: peripheral blood. The chain links TRBV6-2 or TRBV6-3 to TRBJ2-1; D call uncertain. CDR3 DNA: TGTGCCAGCAGTTACTCGATAGAGAGAAGATACAATGAGCAGTTCTTC. Its protein product is CASSYSIERRYNEQFF.